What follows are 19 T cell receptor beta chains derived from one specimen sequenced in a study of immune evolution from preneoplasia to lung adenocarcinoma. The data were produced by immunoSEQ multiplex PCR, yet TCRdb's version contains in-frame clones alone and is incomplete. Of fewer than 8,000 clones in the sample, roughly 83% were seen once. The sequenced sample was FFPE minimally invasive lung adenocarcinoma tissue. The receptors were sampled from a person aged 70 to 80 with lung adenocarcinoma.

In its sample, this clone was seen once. As DNA, the CDR3 is TGCGCCAGCAGCTTGGAAGGGATCGGCTACACCTTC. It is translated as CASSLEGIGYTF. The chain is built from TRBV5-1 and TRBJ1-2; D gene unclear. Trimming pared 0 bases from V and 8 bases from J, leaving 8 bases between. CDR1 is SGHRS, CDR2 YFSETQ, per germline. The CDR3 is 12 amino acids.

Here the CDR3 reads CASTSLRGQETQYF. The CDR3 DNA reads as TGTGCCAGCACCTCTCTTCGGGGCCAAGAGACCCAGTACTTC. This rearrangement joins TRBV7-8 to TRBJ2-5, with a weak D call TRBD2 (5 bases). V gave up 7 bases and J gave up 1 base, with 13 bases separating them. Germline V gene sequence: CDR1 SGHVS, CDR2 FQNEAQ. CDR3 length: 14 amino acids.

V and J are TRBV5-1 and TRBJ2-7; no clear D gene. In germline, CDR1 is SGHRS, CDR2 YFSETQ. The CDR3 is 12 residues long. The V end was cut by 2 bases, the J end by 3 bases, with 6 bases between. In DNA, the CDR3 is TGCGCCAGCAGCTTCCTACTCTACGAGCAGTACTTC. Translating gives CASSFLLYEQYF.

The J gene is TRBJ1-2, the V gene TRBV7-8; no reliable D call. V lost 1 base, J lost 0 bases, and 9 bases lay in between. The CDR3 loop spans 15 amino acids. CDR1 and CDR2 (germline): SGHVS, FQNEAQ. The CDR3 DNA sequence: TGTGCCAGCAGCTTAGGACACAGAACTAACTATGGCTACACCTTC. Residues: CASSLGHRTNYGYTF.

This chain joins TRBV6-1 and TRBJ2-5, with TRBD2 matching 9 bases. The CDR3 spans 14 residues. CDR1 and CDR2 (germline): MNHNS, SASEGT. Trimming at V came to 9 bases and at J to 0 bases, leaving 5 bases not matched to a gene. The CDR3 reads CASRLAVYQETQYF. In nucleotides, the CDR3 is TGTGCCAGTAGACTAGCGGTGTACCAAGAGACCCAGTACTTC.

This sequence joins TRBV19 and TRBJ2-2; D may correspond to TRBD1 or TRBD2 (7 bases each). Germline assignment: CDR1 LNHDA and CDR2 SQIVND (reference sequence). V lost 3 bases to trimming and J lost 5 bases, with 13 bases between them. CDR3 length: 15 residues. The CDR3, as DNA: TGTGCCAGTAGTATCTACAGGGGAGGGACCGGGGAGCTGTTTTTT. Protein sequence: CASSIYRGGTGELFF.

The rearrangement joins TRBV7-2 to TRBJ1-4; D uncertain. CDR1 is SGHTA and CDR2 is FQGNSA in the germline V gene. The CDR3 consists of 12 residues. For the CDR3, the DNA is TGTGGGGGAGAACCAACTAATGAAAAACTGTTTTTT. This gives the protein CGGEPTNEKLFF.

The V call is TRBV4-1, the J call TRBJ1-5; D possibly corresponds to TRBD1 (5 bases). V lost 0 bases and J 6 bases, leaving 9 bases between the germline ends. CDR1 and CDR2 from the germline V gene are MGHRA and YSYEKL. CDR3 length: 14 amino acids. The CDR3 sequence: CASSQDGGGQPQHF. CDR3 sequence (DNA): TGCGCCAGCAGCCAAGATGGGGGAGGTCAGCCCCAGCATTTT.

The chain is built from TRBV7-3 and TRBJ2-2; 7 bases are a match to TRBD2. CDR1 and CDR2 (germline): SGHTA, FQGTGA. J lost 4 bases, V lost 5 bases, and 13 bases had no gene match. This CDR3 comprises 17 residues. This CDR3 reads CASSRRPREQGTGELFF. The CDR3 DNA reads TGTGCCAGCAGCCGGCGGCCGCGGGAGCAAGGCACCGGGGAGCTGTTTTTT.

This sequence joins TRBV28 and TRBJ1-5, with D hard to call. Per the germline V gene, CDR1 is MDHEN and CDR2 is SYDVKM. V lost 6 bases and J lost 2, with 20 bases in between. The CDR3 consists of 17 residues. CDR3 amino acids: CASSTRGRRVGNQPQHF. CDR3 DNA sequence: TGTGCCAGCAGCACACGCGGTAGGAGAGTTGGCAATCAGCCCCAGCATTTT.

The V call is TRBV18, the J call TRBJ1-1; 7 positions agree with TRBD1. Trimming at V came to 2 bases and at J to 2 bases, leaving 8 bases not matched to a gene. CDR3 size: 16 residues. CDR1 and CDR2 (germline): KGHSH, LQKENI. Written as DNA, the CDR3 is TGTGCCAGCTCACCAAGGGGGCATAGGGTTAACACTGAAGCTTTCTTT. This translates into CASSPRGHRVNTEAFF.

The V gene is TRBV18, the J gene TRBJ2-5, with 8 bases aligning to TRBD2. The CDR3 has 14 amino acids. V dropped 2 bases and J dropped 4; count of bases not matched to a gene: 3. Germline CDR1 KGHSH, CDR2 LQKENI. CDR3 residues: CASSPERGRETQYF. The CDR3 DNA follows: TGTGCCAGCTCACCAGAGCGGGGGAGAGAGACCCAGTACTTC.

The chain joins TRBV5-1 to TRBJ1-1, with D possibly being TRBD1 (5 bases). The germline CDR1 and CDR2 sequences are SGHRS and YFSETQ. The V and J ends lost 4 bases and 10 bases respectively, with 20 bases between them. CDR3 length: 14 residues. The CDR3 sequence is CASSGDSGVVGAFF. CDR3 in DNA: TGCGCCAGCAGCGGAGACAGTGGGGTTGTCGGAGCTTTCTTT.

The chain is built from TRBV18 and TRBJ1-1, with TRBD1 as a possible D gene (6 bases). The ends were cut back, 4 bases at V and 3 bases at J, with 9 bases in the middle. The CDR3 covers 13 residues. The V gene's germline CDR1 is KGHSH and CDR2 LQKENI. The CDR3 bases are TGTGCCAGCTCACAGGACAGATACACTGAAGCTTTCTTT. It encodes CASSQDRYTEAFF.

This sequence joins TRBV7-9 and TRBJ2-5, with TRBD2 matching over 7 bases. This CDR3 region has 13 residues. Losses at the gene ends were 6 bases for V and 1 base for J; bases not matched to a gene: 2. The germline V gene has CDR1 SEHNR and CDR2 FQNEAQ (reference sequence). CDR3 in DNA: TGTGCCAGCAGTAGCGGGCGCCAAGAGACCCAGTACTTC. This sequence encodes CASSSGRQETQYF.

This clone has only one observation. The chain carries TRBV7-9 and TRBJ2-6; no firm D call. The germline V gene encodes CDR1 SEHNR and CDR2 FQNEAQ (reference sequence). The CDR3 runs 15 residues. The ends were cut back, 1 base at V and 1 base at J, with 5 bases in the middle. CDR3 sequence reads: CASSLVGSGANVLTF. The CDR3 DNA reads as TGTGCCAGCAGCTTAGTTGGTTCTGGGGCCAACGTCCTGACTTTC.

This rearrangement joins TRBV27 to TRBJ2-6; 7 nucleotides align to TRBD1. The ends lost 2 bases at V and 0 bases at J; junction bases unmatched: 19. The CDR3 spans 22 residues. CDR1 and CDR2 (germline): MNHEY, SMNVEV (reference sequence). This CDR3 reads CASSLRILPGQPELSGANVLTF. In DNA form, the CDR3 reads TGTGCCAGCAGTTTACGTATTCTCCCGGGACAGCCTGAGCTCTCTGGGGCCAACGTCCTGACTTTC.

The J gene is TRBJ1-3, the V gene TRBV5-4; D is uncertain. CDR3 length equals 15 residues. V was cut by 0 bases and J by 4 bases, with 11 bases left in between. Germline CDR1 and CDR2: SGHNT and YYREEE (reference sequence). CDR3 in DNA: TGTGCCAGCAGCTTGGATTTAGGGTCCGGAAACACCATATATTTT. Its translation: CASSLDLGSGNTIYF.

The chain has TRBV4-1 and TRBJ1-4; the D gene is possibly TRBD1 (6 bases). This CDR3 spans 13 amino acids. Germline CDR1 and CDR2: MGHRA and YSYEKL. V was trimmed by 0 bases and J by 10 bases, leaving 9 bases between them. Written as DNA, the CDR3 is TGCGCCAGCAGCCAAGATCAAGGGGGAAAACTGTTTTTT. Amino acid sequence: CASSQDQGGKLFF.